A single sample gave rise to the 14 T cell receptor beta chains below, sequenced in a study of long-term antiretroviral therapy in people with HIV. Version v3.0 of the immunoSEQ assay was performed at survey level. This table comes from immunoSEQ multiplex PCR, and its TCRdb copy is limited to in-frame clones, with some not included. The sample holds 11,000 to 15,000 clones, roughly 87% seen once. The starting material was unsorted PBMCs, obtained 6.2 years after starting antiretroviral therapy. The receptors come from a man between 35 and 55 years old with HIV.

The V call is TRBV5-1, the J call TRBJ1-4; D might be TRBD1 (6 bases). The CDR3 runs 15 residues. Germline loops: CDR1 SGHRS, CDR2 YFSETQ. With 0 bases removed from V and 6 bases from J, the gap between germline ends came to 12 bases. The CDR3 reads CASSLEGRGYEKLFF. CDR3 bases: TGCGCCAGCAGCTTGGAGGGCAGGGGTTATGAAAAACTGTTTTTT.

The chain links TRBV6-1 to TRBJ2-1; 9 nucleotides line up with TRBD1. Germline loops: CDR1 MNHNS, CDR2 SASEGT. The CDR3 has 17 amino acids. V gave up 3 bases and J gave up 0 bases; unmatched junction bases: 6. The CDR3 region has the DNA TGTGCCAGCAGTGACACCGGGACAGGGCTCTCCTACAATGAGCAGTTCTTC. This translates into CASSDTGTGLSYNEQFF.

The chain is built from TRBV5-8 and TRBJ2-7; D gene ambiguous. CDR1 and CDR2 from the germline V gene are SGHTS and YDEGEE. V lost 2 bases, J lost 4 bases, and 10 bases lay in between. The CDR3 spans 13 residues. The CDR3 DNA is TGTGCCAGCAGCTTTCGGGCTCTGTACGAGCAGTACTTC. Protein sequence: CASSFRALYEQYF.

This rearrangement joins TRBV7-9 to TRBJ1-1, with D hard to call. V lost 4 bases, J lost 5 bases, and 5 bases lay in between. CDR1 is SEHNR and CDR2 is FQNEAQ in the germline V gene (reference sequence). The length of the CDR3 is 11 residues. The CDR3 is CASSYGTEAFF. The CDR3 DNA is TGTGCCAGCAGCTATGGTACTGAAGCTTTCTTT.

This clone was found once. The J gene is TRBJ2-5, the V gene TRBV29-1, with 9 bases aligning to TRBD2. V dropped 3 bases and J dropped 4; count of bases not matched to a gene: 3. Germline CDR1 and CDR2: SQVTM and ANQGSEA. The CDR3 runs to 13 residues. CDR3 DNA sequence: TGCAGCGTTGATAGCGGGAGCGGAGAGACCCAGTACTTC. Its protein product is CSVDSGSGETQYF.

The chain recombines TRBV5-1 with TRBJ2-3; 11 positions match TRBD1. CDR3 length: 14 residues. V trimming: 7 bases; J trimming: 7 bases; junction bases outside the gene matches: 8. CDR1 SGHRS and CDR2 YFSETQ come from the germline V gene. CDR3: CASDFGTGGYTQYF. DNA of the CDR3: TGCGCCAGCGACTTCGGGACAGGGGGTTATACGCAGTATTTT.

This clone was seen just once. The rearrangement joins TRBV11-3 to TRBJ2-2; 8 bases fit TRBD1. Germline assignment: CDR1 SGHNT and CDR2 YENEEA. CDR3 length equals 16 residues. V was pared by 1 base and J by 7 bases, with 8 bases of the junction left unmatched. CDR3 nucleotide sequence: TGTGCCAGCAGCTTAGTTGCAGGGGGCGGACGCGGGGAGCTGTTTTTT. It encodes CASSLVAGGGRGELFF.

The chain employs TRBV29-1 and TRBJ2-4; D unresolved. The CDR3 runs to 13 residues. V was shortened by 7 bases and J by 0 bases, with 10 bases between the two germline ends. Germline V lookup: CDR1 SQVTM, CDR2 ANQGSEA. CDR3 loop: CSGVRGAKNIQYF. DNA for the CDR3: TGCAGCGGAGTTAGAGGAGCCAAAAACATTCAGTACTTC.

The rearrangement joins TRBV6-6 to TRBJ1-2; possibly TRBD1 for D (6 bases). Germline V gene data show CDR1 as MNHNY and CDR2 as SVGAGI (reference sequence). V lost 5 bases and J lost 7, with 14 bases in between. The CDR3 length is 13 residues. CDR3 nucleotides: TGTGCCAGCAGTCCCCACAGGGAAGGTGGCTACACCTTC. It codes for CASSPHREGGYTF.

The gene calls are TRBV30 and TRBJ1-5; 9 bases fit TRBD1. The CDR3 length is 13 residues. Per germline, CDR1 GTSNPN and CDR2 SVGIG (reference sequence). With 5 bases clipped from V and 5 bases from J, the junction kept 4 bases outside the gene matches. The DNA of the CDR3 is TGTGCCTGGGCAGGACAGGGGTATCAGCCCCAGCATTTT. This gives the protein CAWAGQGYQPQHF.

The CDR3 DNA reads TGTGCCTGGAGCCTCACAAGGTCGGGTGAAGCTTTCTTT. This codes for CAWSLTRSGEAFF. This chain uses TRBV30 with TRBJ1-1; D ambiguous. CDR1 GTSNPN and CDR2 SVGIG come from the germline V gene (reference sequence). The V gene lost 3 bases and the J gene lost 7 bases, with 15 bases spanning the gap. The CDR3 has 13 amino acids.

V and J are TRBV18 and TRBJ1-2; the match to TRBD1 covers 7 bases. V shed 3 bases, J shed 4 bases, and the junction held 11 bases outside the gene matches. The CDR3 is 16 amino acids. The germline CDR1 and CDR2 sequences are KGHSH and LQKENI. DNA of the CDR3: TGTGCCAGCTCACCGTTGCGAGGGGGCGCCCCCTATGGCTACACCTTC. Its protein is CASSPLRGGAPYGYTF.

The rearrangement joins TRBV7-2 to TRBJ2-1, with 7 bases lining up with TRBD2. Germline V CDR1 and CDR2: SGHTA, FQGNSA. After removal of 5 bases from V and 0 bases from J, the junction contained 4 bases not matched to a gene. The CDR3 spans 15 residues. The CDR3 is CASSISGPSYNEQFF. The DNA of the CDR3 is TGTGCCAGCAGCATTAGCGGGCCCTCCTACAATGAGCAGTTCTTC.

This chain joins TRBV27 and TRBJ2-4; D not resolved. This CDR3 contains 13 residues. Trimming shortened V by 6 bases and J by 2 bases, and 8 bases separated the two germline ends. Germline lookup yields CDR1 MNHEY and CDR2 SMNVEV (reference sequence). CDR3 residues: CASRQLSKNIQYF. For the CDR3, the DNA is TGTGCCAGCAGGCAACTTTCCAAAAACATTCAGTACTTC.